This TCR beta chain was observed in a study of blood T cells in healthy people across ages. The length of the CDR3 is 17 residues. J lost 4 bases, V lost 0 bases, and 9 bases had no gene match. Germline values: CDR1 SGHRS, CDR2 YFSETQ. This clonotype was counted many times. With a J-beta primer mix and a sample-barcoded 5' primer, a second PCR ran 7 to 11 cycles. Each CDR3 protein is one row after TCRdb ran MiXCR on the 5' RACE reads. The table has hundreds of thousands of distinct CDR3 sequences, approximately 52% seen once. The sequenced sample was blood. This chain uses TRBV5-1 with TRBJ2-1; 8 bases fit TRBD1. This TCR was sampled from a woman of 80 years or more in good health. The CDR3 nucleotides read TGCGCCAGCAGCTTGGCCCCATCGGGACAGGAATACAATGAGCAGTTCTTC. It yields the protein CASSLAPSGQEYNEQFF.